Listed here is a single T cell receptor (beta chain). Its antigen is unknown. The DNA ends 3 residues before the CDR3 does, and the rest of the CDR3 is filled in from the germline J gene. This table comes from immunoSEQ multiplex PCR, and its TCRdb copy is limited to in-frame clones, with some not included. The ten top clones account for 7.6%, within a sample of about 41,000 clones. Prevalent HPV16 infections were excluded; only incident single HPV16 infections included. MY09/MY11 PCR detected cervical HPV DNA; dot-blot assigned genotypes. This sample is part of a study of T cells in women clearing cervical HPV infection. CDR3 length: 15 amino acids. Germline CDR1 SNHLY, CDR2 FYNNEI. V lost 7 bases to trimming and J lost 5 bases; unmatched junction nucleotides: 8. Findings and limits, study-wide: Controls had more TRBV6-7 (0.16%) than cases (approximately 0.11%). Combining TCR richness with V gene abundances gave around 0.87 AUC.

The chain combines TRBV2 with TRBJ2-1, with 10 bases lining up with TRBD1. Sequenced sample: blood buffy coat. The source of this sequence is a woman between 18 and 70 years old with a cervical HPV16 infection that either progressed to CIN3+ or cleared (not recorded which). The CDR3 sequence: CASIQGTGEDNEQFF. CDR3 bases read: TGTGCCAGCATACAAGGGACAGGGGAGGACAATGAG.